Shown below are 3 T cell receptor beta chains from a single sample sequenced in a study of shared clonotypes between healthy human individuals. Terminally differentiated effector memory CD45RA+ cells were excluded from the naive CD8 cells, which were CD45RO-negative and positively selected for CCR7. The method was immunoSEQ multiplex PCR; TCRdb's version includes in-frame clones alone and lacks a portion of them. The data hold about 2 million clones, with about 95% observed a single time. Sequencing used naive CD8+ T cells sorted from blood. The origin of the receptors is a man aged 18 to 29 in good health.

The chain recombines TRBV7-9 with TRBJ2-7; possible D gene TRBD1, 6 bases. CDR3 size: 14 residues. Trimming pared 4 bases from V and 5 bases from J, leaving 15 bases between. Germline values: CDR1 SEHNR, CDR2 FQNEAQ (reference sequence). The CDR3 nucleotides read TGTGCCAGCAGCTCCCGGGACACCGGCCACGAGCAGTACTTC. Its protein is CASSSRDTGHEQYF.

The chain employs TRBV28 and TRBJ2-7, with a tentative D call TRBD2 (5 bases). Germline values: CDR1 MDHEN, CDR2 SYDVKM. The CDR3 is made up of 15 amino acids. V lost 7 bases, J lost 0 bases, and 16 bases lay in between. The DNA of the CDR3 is TGTGCCAGCACGATGTCGAGGGCATCCTCCTACGAGCAGTACTTC. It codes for CASTMSRASSYEQYF.

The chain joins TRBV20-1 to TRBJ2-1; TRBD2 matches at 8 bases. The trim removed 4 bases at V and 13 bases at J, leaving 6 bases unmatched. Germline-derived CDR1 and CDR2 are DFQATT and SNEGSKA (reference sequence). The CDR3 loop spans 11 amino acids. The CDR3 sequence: CSAKAGVLQFF. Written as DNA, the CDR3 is TGCAGTGCTAAAGCGGGAGTTTTACAGTTCTTC.